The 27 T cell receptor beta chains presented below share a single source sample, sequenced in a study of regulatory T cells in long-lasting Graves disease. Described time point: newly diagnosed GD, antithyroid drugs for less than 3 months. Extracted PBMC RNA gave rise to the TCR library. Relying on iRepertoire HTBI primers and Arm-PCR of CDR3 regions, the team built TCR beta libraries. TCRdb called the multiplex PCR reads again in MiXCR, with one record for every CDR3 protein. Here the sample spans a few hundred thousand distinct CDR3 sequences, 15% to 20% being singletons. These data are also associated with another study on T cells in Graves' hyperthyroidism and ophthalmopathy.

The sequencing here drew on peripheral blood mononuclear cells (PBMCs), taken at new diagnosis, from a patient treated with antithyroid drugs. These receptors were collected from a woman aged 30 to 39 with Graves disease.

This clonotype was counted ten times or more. The CDR3 sequence is CSALEETQYF. As DNA, the CDR3 is TGCAGTGCTCTGGAAGAGACCCAGTACTTC. The V and J genes are TRBV20-1 and TRBJ2-1; D is unresolved. The J call may be faulty, since TRBJ2-5 better matches the DNA end. CDR1 and CDR2 from the germline V gene are DFQATT and SNEGSKA (reference sequence). CDR3 length: 10 residues.

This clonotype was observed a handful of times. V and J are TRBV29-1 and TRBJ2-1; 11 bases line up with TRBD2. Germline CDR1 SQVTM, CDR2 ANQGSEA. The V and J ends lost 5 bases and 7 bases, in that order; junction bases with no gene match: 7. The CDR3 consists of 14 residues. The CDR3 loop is CSVSGTSGGNEQFF. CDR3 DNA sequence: TGCAGCGTTAGTGGGACTAGCGGAGGGAATGAGCAGTTCTTC.

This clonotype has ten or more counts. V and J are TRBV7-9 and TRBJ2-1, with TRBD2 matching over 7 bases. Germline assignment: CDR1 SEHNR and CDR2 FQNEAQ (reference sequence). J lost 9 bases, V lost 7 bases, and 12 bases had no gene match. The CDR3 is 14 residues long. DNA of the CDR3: TGTGCCAGCATGGGGGGGTTGTCCGCGAGTGAGCAGTTCTTC. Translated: CASMGGLSASEQFF.

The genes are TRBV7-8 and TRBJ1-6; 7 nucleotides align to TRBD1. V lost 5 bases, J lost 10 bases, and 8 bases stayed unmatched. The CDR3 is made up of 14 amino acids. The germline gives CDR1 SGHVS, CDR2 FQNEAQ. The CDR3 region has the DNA TGTGCCAGCAGCCAAACAGGGGATCGATCACCCCTCCACTTT. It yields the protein CASSQTGDRSPLHF.

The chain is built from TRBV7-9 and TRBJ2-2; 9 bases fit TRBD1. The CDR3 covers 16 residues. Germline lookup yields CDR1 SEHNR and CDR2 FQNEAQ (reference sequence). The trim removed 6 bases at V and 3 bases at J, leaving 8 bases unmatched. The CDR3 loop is CASRQGARRDTGELFF. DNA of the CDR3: TGTGCCAGCAGACAGGGGGCTCGCAGAGACACCGGGGAGCTGTTTTTT. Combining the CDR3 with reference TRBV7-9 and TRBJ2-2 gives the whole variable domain DTGVSQNPRHKITKRGQNVTFRCDPISEHNRLYWYRQTLGQGPEFLTYFQNEAQLEKSRLLSDRFSAERPKGSFSTLEIQRTEQGDSAMYLCASRQGARRDTGELFFGEGSRLTVL.

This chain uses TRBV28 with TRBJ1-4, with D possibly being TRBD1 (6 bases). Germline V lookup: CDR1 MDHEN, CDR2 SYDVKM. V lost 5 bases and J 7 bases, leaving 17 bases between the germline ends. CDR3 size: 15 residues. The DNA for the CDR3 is TGTGCCAGCAGTCCGACAGGATTCTTGGGTGAAAAACTGTTTTTT. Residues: CASSPTGFLGEKLFF.

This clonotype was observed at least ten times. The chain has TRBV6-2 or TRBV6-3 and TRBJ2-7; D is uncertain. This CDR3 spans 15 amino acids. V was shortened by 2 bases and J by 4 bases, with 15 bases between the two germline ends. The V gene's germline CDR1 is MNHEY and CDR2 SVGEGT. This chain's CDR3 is CASSYPNGDRYEQYF. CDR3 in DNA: TGTGCCAGCAGTTACCCGAATGGGGATCGGTACGAGCAGTACTTC.

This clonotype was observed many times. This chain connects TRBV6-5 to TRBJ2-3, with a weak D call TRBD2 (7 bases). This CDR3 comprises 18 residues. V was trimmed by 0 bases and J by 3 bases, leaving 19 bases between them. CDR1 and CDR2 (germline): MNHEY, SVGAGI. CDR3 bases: TGTGCCAGCAGTTACTCAGCCCGGGGGGCCCTCCCGACAGATACGCAGTATTTT. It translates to CASSYSARGALPTDTQYF.

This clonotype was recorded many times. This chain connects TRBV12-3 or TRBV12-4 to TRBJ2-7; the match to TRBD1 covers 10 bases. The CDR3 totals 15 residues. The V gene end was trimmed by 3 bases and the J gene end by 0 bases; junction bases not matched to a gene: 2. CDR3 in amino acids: CASSFGTGASYEQYF. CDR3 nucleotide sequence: TGTGCCAGCAGTTTCGGGACAGGGGCCTCCTACGAGCAGTACTTC.

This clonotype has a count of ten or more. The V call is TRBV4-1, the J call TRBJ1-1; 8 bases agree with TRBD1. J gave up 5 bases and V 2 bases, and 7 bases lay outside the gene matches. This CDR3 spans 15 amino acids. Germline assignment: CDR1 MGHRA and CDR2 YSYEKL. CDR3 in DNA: TGCGCCAGCAGCCAACTTCAGGGGGCGCGAACTGAAGCTTTCTTT. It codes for CASSQLQGARTEAFF.

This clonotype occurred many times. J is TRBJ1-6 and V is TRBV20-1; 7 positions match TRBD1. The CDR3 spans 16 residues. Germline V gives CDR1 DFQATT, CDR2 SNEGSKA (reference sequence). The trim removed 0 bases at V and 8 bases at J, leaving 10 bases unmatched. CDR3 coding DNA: TGCAGTGCTAGAGATCCCAGACAGGGTCTGGATTCACCCCTCCACTTT. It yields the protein CSARDPRQGLDSPLHF.

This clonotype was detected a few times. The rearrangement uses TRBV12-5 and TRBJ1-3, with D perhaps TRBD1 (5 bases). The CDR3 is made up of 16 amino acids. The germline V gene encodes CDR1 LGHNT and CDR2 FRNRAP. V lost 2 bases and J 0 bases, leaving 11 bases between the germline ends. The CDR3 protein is CASGLLNRYSGNTIYF. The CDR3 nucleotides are TGTGCTAGTGGTTTGTTAAACAGGTACTCTGGAAACACCATATATTTT.

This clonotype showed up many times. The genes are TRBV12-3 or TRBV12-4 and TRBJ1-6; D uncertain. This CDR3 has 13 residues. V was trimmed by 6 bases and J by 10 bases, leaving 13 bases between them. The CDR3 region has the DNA TGTGCCAGCAGACAGTCCCTAGGATCACCCCTCCACTTT. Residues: CASRQSLGSPLHF.

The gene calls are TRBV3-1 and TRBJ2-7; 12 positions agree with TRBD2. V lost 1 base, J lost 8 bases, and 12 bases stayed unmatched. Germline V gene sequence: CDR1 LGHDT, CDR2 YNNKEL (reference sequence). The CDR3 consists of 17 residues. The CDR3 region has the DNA TGTGCCAGCAGCCAAGGCCTCCTAGCGGGAGGGCCTAAACAGCAGTACTTC. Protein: CASSQGLLAGGPKQQYF.

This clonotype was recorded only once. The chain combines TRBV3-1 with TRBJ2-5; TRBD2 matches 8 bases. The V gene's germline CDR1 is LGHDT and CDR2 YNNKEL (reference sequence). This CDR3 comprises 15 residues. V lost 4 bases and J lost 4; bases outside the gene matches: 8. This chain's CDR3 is CASSPLGGAVETQYF. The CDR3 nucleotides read TGTGCCAGCAGCCCCCTCGGGGGGGCCGTAGAGACCCAGTACTTC.

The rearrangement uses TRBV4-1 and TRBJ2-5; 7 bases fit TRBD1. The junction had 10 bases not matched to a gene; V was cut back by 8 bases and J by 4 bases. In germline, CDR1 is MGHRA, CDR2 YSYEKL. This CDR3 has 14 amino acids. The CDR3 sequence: CASADRQSLETQYF. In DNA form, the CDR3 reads TGCGCCAGCGCGGACAGGCAATCCTTAGAGACCCAGTACTTC.

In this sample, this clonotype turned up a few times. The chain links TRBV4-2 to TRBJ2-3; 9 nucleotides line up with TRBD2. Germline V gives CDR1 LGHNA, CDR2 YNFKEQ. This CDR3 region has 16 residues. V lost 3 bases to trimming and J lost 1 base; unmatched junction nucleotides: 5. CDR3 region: CASSQGSGGGTDTQYF. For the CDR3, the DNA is TGTGCCAGCAGCCAGGGTAGCGGGGGTGGCACAGATACGCAGTATTTT.

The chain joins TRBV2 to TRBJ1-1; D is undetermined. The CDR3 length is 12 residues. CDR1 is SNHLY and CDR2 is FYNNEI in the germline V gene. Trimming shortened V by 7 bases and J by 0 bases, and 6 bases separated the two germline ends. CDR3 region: CASIGMNTEAFF. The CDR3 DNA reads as TGTGCCAGCATCGGCATGAACACTGAAGCTTTCTTT.

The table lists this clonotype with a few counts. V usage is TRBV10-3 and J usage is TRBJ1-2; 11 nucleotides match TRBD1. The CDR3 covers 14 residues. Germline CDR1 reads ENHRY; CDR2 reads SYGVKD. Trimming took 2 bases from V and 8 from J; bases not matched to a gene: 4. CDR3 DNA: TGTGCCATCAGTGAGGGACAGGGGGCGTTGGGCTACACCTTC. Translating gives CAISEGQGALGYTF.

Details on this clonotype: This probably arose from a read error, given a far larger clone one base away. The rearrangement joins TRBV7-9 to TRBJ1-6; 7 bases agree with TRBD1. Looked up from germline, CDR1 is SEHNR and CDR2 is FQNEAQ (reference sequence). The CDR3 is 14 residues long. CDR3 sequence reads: CAGSFRQGNSPLHF. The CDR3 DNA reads TGTGCCGGCAGTTTTCGACAGGGTAATTCACCCCTCCACTTT.

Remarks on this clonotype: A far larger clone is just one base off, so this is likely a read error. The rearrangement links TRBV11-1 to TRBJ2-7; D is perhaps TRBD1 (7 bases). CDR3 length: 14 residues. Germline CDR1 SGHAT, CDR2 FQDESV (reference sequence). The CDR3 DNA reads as TGTGCCAGCAGCCCAGGGGGGATTTCCTACGAGCAGTGCTTC. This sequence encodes CASSPGGISYEQCF.

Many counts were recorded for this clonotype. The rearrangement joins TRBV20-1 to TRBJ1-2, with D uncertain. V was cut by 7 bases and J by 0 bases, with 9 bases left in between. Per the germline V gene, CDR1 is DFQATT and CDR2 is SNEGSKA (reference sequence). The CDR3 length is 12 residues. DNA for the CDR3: TGCAGTGTTATACGGCCTAACTATGGCTACACCTTC. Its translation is CSVIRPNYGYTF.

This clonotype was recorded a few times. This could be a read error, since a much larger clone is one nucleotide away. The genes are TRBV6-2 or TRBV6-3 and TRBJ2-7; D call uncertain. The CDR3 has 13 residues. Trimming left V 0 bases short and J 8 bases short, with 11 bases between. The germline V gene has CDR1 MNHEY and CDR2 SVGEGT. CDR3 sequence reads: CASSYSFEKQQYF. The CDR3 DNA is TGTGCCAGCAGTTACTCGTTCGAAAAACAGCAGTACTTC.

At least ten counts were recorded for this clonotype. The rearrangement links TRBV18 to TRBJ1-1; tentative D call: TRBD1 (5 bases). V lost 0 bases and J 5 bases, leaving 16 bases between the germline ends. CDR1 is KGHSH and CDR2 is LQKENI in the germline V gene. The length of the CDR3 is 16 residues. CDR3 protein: CASSPPETRVGTEAFF. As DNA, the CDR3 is TGTGCCAGCTCACCACCGGAGACCAGGGTGGGGACTGAAGCTTTCTTT.

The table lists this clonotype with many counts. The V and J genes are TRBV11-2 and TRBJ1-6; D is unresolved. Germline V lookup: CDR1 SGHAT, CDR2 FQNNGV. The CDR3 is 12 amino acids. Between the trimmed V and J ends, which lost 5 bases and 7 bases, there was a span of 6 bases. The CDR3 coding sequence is TGTGCCAGCAGCGTGCAAAATTCACCCCTCCACTTT. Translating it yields CASSVQNSPLHF.

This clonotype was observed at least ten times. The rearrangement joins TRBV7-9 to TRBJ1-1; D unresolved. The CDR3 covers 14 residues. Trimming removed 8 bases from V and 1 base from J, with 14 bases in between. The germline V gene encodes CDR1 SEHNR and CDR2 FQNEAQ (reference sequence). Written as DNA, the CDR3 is TGTGCCAGCTCACCACCGGGCGGGAACACTGAAGCTTTCTTT. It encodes CASSPPGGNTEAFF.

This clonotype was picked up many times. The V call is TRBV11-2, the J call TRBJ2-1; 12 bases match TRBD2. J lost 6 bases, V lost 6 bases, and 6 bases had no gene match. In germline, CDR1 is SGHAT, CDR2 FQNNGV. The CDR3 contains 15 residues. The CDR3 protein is CASRRLAGDGNEQFF. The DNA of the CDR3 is TGTGCCAGCAGGCGACTAGCGGGGGATGGCAATGAGCAGTTCTTC.